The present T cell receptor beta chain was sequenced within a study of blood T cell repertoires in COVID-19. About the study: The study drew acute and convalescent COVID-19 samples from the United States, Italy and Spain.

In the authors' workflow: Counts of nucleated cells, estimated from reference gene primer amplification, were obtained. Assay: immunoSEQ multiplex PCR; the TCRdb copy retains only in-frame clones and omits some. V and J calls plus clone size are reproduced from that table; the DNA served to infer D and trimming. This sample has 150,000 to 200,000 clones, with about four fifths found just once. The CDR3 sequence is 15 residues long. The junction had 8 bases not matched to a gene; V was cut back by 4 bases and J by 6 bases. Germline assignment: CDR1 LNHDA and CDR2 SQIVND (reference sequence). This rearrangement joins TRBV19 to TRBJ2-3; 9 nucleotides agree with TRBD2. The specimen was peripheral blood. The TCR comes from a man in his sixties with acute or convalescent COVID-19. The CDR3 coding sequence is TGTGCCAGTAGTACCCAAGGGACTAGCTGGGATACGCAGTATTTT. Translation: CASSTQGTSWDTQYF.